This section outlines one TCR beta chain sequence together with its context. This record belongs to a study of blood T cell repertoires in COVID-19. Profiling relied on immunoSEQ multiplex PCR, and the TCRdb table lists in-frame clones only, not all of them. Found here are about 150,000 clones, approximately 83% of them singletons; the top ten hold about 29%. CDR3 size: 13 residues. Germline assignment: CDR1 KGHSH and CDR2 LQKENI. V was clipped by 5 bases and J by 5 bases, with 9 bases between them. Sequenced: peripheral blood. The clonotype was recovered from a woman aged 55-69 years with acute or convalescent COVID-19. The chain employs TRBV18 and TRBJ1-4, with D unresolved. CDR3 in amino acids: CASSAGVNEKLFF. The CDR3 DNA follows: TGTGCCAGCTCAGCCGGGGTAAATGAAAAACTGTTTTTT.